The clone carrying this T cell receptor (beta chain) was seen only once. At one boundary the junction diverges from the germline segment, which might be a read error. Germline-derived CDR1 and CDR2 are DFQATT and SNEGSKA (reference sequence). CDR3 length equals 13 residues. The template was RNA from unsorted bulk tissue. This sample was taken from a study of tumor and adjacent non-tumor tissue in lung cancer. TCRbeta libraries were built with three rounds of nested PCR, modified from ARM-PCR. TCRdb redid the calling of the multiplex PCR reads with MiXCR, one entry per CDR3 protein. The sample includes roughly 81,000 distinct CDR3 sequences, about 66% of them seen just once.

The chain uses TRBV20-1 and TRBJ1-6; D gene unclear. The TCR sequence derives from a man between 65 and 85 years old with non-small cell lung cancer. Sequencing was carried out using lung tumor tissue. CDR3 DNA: TGCAGTGCTAGAGAGTCCCCCTATTCATCCCTCCACTTT. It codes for CSARESPYSSLHF.